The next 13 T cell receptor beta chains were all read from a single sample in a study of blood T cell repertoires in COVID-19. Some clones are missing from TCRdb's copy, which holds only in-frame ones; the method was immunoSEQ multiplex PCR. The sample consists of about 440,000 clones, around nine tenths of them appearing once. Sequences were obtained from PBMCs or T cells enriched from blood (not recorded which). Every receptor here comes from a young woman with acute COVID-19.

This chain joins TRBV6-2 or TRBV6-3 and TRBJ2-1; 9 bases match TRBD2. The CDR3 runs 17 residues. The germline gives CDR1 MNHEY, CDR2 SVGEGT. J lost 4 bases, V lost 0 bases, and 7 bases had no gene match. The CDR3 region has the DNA TGTGCCAGCAGTTACTCGGGCCCAGCGGGAGGATACAATGAGCAGTTCTTC. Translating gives CASSYSGPAGGYNEQFF.

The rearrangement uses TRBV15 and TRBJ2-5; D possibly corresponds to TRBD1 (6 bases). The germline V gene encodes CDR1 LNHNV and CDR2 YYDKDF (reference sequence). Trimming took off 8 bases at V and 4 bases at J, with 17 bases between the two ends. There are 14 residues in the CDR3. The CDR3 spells CATRKSGDGETQYF. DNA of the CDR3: TGTGCCACCCGCAAGTCAGGGGATGGAGAGACCCAGTACTTC.

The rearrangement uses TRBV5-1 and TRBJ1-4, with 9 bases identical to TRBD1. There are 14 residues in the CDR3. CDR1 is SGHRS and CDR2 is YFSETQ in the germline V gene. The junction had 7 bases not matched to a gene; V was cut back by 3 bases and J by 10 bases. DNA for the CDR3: TGCGCCAGCAGCTCTCCGGGACAGGGACGAAAACTGTTTTTT. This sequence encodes CASSSPGQGRKLFF.

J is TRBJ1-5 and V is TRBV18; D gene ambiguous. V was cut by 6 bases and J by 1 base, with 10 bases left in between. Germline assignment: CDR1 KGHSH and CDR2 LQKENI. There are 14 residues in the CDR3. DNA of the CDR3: TGTGCCAGCTCCCCCGGAGAGAGCAATCAGCCCCAGCATTTT. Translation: CASSPGESNQPQHF.

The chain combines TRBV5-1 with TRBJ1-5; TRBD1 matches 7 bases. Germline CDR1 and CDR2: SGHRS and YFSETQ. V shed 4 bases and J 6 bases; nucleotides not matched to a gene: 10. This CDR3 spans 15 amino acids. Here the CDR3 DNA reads TGCGCCAGCAGCCTAGGAGGGGGCTTCGGTCAGCCCCAGCATTTT. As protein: CASSLGGGFGQPQHF.

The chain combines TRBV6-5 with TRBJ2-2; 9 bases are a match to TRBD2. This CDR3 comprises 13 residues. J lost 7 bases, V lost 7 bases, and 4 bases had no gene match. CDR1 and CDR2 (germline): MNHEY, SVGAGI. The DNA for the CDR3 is TGTGCCAGCATGTTAGCGGGGGTCGGGGAGCTGTTTTTT. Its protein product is CASMLAGVGELFF.

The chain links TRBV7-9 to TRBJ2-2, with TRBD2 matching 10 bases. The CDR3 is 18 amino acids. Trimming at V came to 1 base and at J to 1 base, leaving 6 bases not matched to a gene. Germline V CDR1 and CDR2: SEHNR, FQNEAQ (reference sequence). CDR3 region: CASSLGASGRMNTGELFF. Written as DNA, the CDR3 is TGTGCCAGCAGCTTAGGAGCTAGCGGGAGAATGAACACCGGGGAGCTGTTTTTT.

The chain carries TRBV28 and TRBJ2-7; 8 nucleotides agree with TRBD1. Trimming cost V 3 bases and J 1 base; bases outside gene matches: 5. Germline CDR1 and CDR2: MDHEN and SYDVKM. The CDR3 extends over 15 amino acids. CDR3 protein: CASSFTGGRSYEQYF. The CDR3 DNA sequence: TGTGCCAGCAGTTTCACAGGGGGAAGATCCTACGAGCAGTACTTC.

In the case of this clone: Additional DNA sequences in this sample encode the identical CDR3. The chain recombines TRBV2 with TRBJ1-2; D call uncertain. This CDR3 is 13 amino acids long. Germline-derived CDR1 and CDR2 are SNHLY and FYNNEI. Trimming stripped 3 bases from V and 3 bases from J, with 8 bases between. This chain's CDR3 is CASSENRYYGYTF. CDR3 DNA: TGTGCCAGCAGTGAGAACAGATACTATGGCTACACCTTC.

CDR3 nucleotides: TGTGCCAGCAGTTCAGTCGGGACAGGGTATGGCTACACCTTC. This translates into CASSSVGTGYGYTF. V usage is TRBV5-5 and J usage is TRBJ1-2; 9 positions agree with TRBD1. This CDR3 has 14 residues. Germline CDR1 and CDR2: SGHKS and YYEKEE (reference sequence). After removal of 5 bases from V and 5 bases from J, the junction contained 7 bases not matched to a gene.

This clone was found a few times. The CDR3 DNA follows: TGCGCCAGCAGCTTGGTGCGGGACGGCTACGAGCAGTACTTC. Translated, it gives CASSLVRDGYEQYF. The chain carries TRBV5-1 and TRBJ2-7; the D gene is possibly TRBD2 (6 bases). CDR1 and CDR2 (germline): SGHRS, YFSETQ. The CDR3 has 14 amino acids. V lost 0 bases, J lost 3 bases, and 10 bases lay in between.

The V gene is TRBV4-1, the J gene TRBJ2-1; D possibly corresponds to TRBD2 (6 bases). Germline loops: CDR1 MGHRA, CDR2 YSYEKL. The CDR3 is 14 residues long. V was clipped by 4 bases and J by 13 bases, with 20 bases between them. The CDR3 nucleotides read TGCGCCAGCAGCCTTGAGCCCGGGACTCAGGCTCAGTTCTTC. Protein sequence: CASSLEPGTQAQFF.

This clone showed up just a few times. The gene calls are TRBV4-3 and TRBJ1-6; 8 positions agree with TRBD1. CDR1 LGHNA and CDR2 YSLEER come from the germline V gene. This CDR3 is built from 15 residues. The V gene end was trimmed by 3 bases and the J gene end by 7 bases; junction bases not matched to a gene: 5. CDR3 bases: TGCGCCAGCAGCCATTCGGGACAGGTCAATTCACCCCTCCACTTT. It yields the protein CASSHSGQVNSPLHF.